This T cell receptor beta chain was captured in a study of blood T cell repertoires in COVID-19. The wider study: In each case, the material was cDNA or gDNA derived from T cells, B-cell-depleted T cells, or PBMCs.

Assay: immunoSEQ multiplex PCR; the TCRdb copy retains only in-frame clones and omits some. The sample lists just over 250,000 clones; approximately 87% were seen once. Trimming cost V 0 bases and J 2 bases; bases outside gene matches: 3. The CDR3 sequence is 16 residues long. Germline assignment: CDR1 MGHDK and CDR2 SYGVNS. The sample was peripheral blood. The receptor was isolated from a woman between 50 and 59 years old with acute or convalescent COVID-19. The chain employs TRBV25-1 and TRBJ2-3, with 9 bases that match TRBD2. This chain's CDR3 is CASSEYGGRDTDTQYF. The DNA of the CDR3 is TGTGCCAGCAGTGAATACGGCGGGAGGGACACAGATACGCAGTATTTT.